These 3 T cell receptor beta chains were sequenced from one sample in a study of post-analysis software for immune sequencing data. General study results and limits: Compared with controls, patients had more of five TRBV segments, including TRBV5-6, TRBV5-1 and TRBV20-1.

Unique molecular identifiers featured in each of the TCR beta cDNA libraries. TCRdb ran MiXCR on the PCR reads and lists one entry per CDR3 protein. Counted here are some 690,000 distinct CDR3 sequences, approximately 60% occurring once; the ten biggest clones make up approximately 11%. Their antigens are not known. Sample: blood. The source of these receptors is a girl aged 2 to 9 with multiple sclerosis.

The J gene is TRBJ1-6, the V gene TRBV12-3 or TRBV12-4; D might be TRBD1 (5 bases). This CDR3 has 14 amino acids. Deletions cut 4 bases from V and 7 bases from J, with 11 bases between. CDR3 DNA sequence: TGTGCCAGCAGTTCAGGGTCGCGGAATTCACCCCTCCACTTT. Amino acid sequence: CASSSGSRNSPLHF.

This clonotype was seen only once. The chain is built from TRBV6-1 and TRBJ1-1; the match to TRBD1 covers 11 bases. Germline V lookup: CDR1 MNHNS, CDR2 SASEGT. The V segment lost 8 bases and the J segment 3 bases; nucleotides outside the gene matches: 14. The CDR3 length is 17 residues. CDR3 nucleotide sequence: TGTGCCAGCGGAGGAACCAACGAGGACAGGGGGCACACTGAAGCTTTCTTT. Its translation is CASGGTNEDRGHTEAFF.

The CDR3: CASSGTIQETQYF. The CDR3 DNA reads as TGTGCCAGCAGCGGGACCATCCAAGAGACCCAGTACTTC. The rearrangement joins TRBV2 to TRBJ2-5; D tentatively fits TRBD1 or TRBD2 (5 bases each). This CDR3 region has 13 residues. Germline CDR1 SNHLY, CDR2 FYNNEI. V was trimmed by 6 bases and J by 1 base, leaving 9 bases between them.